This TCR beta chain originates from a study of T-cell memory formation after mild COVID-19. Study results and limitations: Clones contracting across day 15 to 85 had a balanced CD4/CD8 profile; later expanding clones leaned CD4+.

TCRdb used MiXCR to reprocess the 5' RACE reads, holding one entry per CDR3 protein. The table shows 350,000 to 450,000 distinct CDR3 sequences, with roughly 20% occurring only once. This clonotype was seen a handful of times. Its antigen is not known. The ends were cut back, 1 base at V and 12 bases at J, with 23 bases in the middle. CDR3 length equals 16 residues. From germline, CDR1 is LGHNA and CDR2 YSLEER. The V and J genes are TRBV4-3 and TRBJ2-3, with D perhaps TRBD1 (6 bases). This clonotype was sampled from an adult woman who had mild COVID-19 (a few samples of this study predate the infection). Cell type and time point are not known. Sequenced sample: PBMCs or a T cell subset sorted from them (not recorded which). For the CDR3, the DNA is TGCGCCAGCAGCCAAGCCCATCAGGGGCTGCGGGCTGATCAGTATTTT. This translates into CASSQAHQGLRADQYF.